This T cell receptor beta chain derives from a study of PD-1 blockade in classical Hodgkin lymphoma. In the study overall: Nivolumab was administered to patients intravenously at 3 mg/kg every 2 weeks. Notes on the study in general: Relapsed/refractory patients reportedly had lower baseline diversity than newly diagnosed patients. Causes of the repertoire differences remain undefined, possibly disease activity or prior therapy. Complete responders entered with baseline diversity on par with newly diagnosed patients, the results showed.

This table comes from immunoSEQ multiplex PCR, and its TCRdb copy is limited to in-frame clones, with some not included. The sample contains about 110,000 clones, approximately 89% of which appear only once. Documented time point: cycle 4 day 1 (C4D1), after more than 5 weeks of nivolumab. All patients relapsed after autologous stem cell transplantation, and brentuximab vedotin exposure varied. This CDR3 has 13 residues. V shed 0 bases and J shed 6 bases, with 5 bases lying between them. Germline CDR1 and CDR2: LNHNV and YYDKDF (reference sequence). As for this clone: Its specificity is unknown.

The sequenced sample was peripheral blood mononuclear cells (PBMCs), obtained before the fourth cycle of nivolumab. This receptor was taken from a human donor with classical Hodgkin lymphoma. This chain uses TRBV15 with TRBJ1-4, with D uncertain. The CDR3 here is CATSRDSDEKLFF. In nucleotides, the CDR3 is TGTGCCACCAGCAGAGATTCAGATGAAAAACTGTTTTTT.